These 14 T cell receptor beta chains originate from one sample sequenced in a study of cytomegalovirus exposure and HLA in healthy donors. Both 60 Vbeta primers and 13 Jbeta primers went into the PCR. Repertoires were generated with immunoSEQ multiplex PCR, while TCRdb's copy carries only in-frame clones and drops some. The data show 130,000 to 150,000 clones, about 84% seen once. Sequencing was carried out using PBMCs. All receptors derive from a male donor in good health and CMV-seronegative.

The chain links TRBV9 to TRBJ2-3, with 9 bases fitting TRBD1. Germline lookup yields CDR1 SGDLS and CDR2 YYNGEE. This CDR3 has 16 residues. J gave up 4 bases and V 0 bases, and 6 bases lay outside the gene matches. The CDR3 region is CASSVEDRGVSDTQYF. The CDR3 coding sequence is TGTGCCAGCAGCGTAGAAGACAGGGGGGTTTCAGATACGCAGTATTTT.

The chain has TRBV5-4 and TRBJ2-4; 8 positions agree with TRBD2. The CDR3 covers 15 residues. Germline V gene lookup returns CDR1 SGHNT and CDR2 YYREEE (reference sequence). V was clipped by 0 bases and J by 10 bases; unmatched bases: 9. CDR3 coding DNA: TGTGCCAGCAGCTTGGTTCCGCGGGAGGCTTCTATTCAGTACTTC. Residues: CASSLVPREASIQYF.

V is TRBV11-2 and J is TRBJ2-3, with 8 bases matching TRBD2. Germline V lookup: CDR1 SGHAT, CDR2 FQNNGV. This CDR3 has 19 residues. V gave up 1 base and J gave up 3 bases; unmatched junction bases: 15. Here the CDR3 reads CASSLGWGSGGRTTDTQYF. CDR3 in DNA: TGTGCCAGCAGCTTAGGGTGGGGGTCGGGCGGGAGGACTACAGATACGCAGTATTTT.

Comments on this clone: The junction shows a germline mismatch at one end, possibly a read error. The chain couples TRBV7-7 to TRBJ2-5, with 9 bases that match TRBD1. The CDR3 sequence is 15 residues long. Germline CDR1 and CDR2: SSHAT and FNYEAQ (reference sequence). The CDR3 DNA reads as TGTGCTAGCAGCTTGGTACAGGGGGCGGGGGAGACCCAGTACTTC. This translates into CASSLVQGAGETQYF.

The genes are TRBV27 and TRBJ1-2; 12 bases match TRBD1. After removal of 3 bases from V and 4 bases from J, the junction contained 15 bases not matched to a gene. CDR1 MNHEY and CDR2 SMNVEV come from the germline V gene (reference sequence). The CDR3 consists of 19 residues. CDR3 protein: CASSFLPSRDRGQIYGYTF. The CDR3 nucleotides are TGTGCCAGCAGTTTTCTACCGTCCCGGGACAGGGGGCAGATCTATGGCTACACCTTC.

This clone was recorded a few times. V and J are TRBV7-8 and TRBJ1-1; D is undetermined. V gave up 5 bases and J gave up 6 bases, with 13 bases separating them. CDR3 length: 13 amino acids. Germline lookup yields CDR1 SGHVS and CDR2 FQNEAQ. In nucleotides, the CDR3 is TGTGCCAGCAGCCCTCACATGGCAGCTGAAGCTTTCTTT. Protein: CASSPHMAAEAFF. Using reference TRBV7-8 and TRBJ1-1 for the parts outside the CDR3, the full variable domain is GAGVSQSPRYKVAKRGQDVALRCDPISGHVSLFWYQQALGQGPEFLTYFQNEAQLDKSGLPSDRFFAERPEGSVSTLKIQRTQQEDSAVYLCASSPHMAAEAFFGQGTRLTVV.

This clone occurred a few times. The chain combines TRBV4-1 with TRBJ2-3; D is undetermined. V gave up 0 bases and J gave up 6 bases, with 7 bases separating them. CDR3 size: 13 residues. CDR1 and CDR2 from the germline V gene are MGHRA and YSYEKL. The CDR3, as DNA: TGCGCCAGCAGCCAAGAACCCGGGGATACGCAGTATTTT. Amino acids: CASSQEPGDTQYF.

V usage is TRBV6-5 and J usage is TRBJ2-1; TRBD2 matches 11 bases. This CDR3 is built from 14 residues. After removal of 8 bases from V and 9 bases from J, the junction contained 9 bases not matched to a gene. The germline V gene encodes CDR1 MNHEY and CDR2 SVGAGI. CDR3 region: CASGISGRGSEQFF. As DNA, the CDR3 is TGTGCCAGCGGAATTAGCGGGAGGGGTTCTGAGCAGTTCTTC.

The chain recombines TRBV5-1 with TRBJ2-7; D perhaps matches TRBD1 (6 bases). V lost 4 bases and J 4 bases, leaving 15 bases between the germline ends. CDR1 is SGHRS, CDR2 YFSETQ, per germline. The CDR3 extends over 14 amino acids. This CDR3 is CASSPKGQMYEQYF. For the CDR3, the DNA is TGCGCCAGCAGCCCGAAAGGACAGATGTACGAGCAGTACTTC.

The gene calls are TRBV28 and TRBJ2-1; 7 nucleotides match TRBD2. Germline CDR1 and CDR2: MDHEN and SYDVKM. J lost 8 bases, V lost 5 bases, and 9 bases had no gene match. The CDR3 runs to 14 residues. The CDR3 sequence is CASSPRLAGDEQFF. CDR3 in DNA: TGTGCCAGCAGTCCGCGACTAGCTGGCGATGAGCAGTTCTTC.

CDR3 residues: CASSFSSGGPRYGYTF. CDR3 bases: TGCGCCAGCAGCTTTTCTTCAGGGGGGCCTCGCTATGGCTACACCTTC. This chain connects TRBV5-1 to TRBJ1-2; TRBD1 agrees at 7 bases. V shed 2 bases, J shed 4 bases, and the junction held 11 bases outside the gene matches. The CDR3 sequence is 16 residues long. Germline CDR1 reads SGHRS; CDR2 reads YFSETQ.

The rearrangement joins TRBV6-5 to TRBJ2-2; 8 positions agree with TRBD2. J lost 6 bases, V lost 6 bases, and 6 bases had no gene match. The germline V gene has CDR1 MNHEY and CDR2 SVGAGI. The CDR3 has 14 amino acids. The CDR3 nucleotides are TGTGCCAGCAGGCCAGCGGGAGATGCCGGGGAGCTGTTTTTT. It translates to CASRPAGDAGELFF.

V is TRBV19 and J is TRBJ2-5, with unresolved D. The CDR3 consists of 14 residues. The germline gives CDR1 LNHDA, CDR2 SQIVND (reference sequence). V gave up 6 bases and J gave up 1 base, with 12 bases separating them. The DNA of the CDR3 is TGTGCCAGTAGCCCCTTTGGCTTCCAAGAGACCCAGTACTTC. This gives the protein CASSPFGFQETQYF.

The CDR3 sequence: CASSQDHVSEQFF. The CDR3 DNA is TGTGCCAGCAGCCAAGACCACGTTAGTGAGCAGTTCTTC. V is TRBV14 and J is TRBJ2-1; D ambiguous. This CDR3 region has 13 residues. Trimming stripped 0 bases from V and 9 bases from J, with 9 bases between. Germline V gives CDR1 SGHDN, CDR2 FVKESK.